This TCR beta chain was found in a study of T cell clonotyping in hematopoietic cell transplantation. TCRdb's table, derived via immunoSEQ multiplex PCR, lists solely in-frame clones and lacks some. Of tens of thousands of clones listed, about nine tenths are singletons. Time point: recipient sample about 28 days before transplant, after cytoreduction. With regard to this clone: Antigen specificity is unknown. Additional DNA sequences in this sample encode the identical CDR3.

CDR3 length equals 13 residues. CDR1 is GTSNPN and CDR2 is SVGIG in the germline V gene (reference sequence). J gave up 7 bases and V 1 base, and 4 bases lay outside the gene matches. The study's findings and limits: Higher Inverse Simpson Index values in graft donor and pretransplant recipient predicted broader posttransplant TCR diversity. Cells were unsorted, so CD4 and CD8 contributions were not separated.

The chain links TRBV30 to TRBJ1-5; 7 positions agree with TRBD1. Sequencing was performed on peripheral blood mononuclear cells, taken before stem cell transplant. This sequence originates from a man aged 55 to 69 with biphenotypic leukemia. Some clones in this sample may be carry-over from other donors' samples. Here the CDR3 reads CAWSGQGDQPQHF. The CDR3 nucleotides are TGTGCCTGGAGTGGACAGGGAGACCAGCCCCAGCATTTT.